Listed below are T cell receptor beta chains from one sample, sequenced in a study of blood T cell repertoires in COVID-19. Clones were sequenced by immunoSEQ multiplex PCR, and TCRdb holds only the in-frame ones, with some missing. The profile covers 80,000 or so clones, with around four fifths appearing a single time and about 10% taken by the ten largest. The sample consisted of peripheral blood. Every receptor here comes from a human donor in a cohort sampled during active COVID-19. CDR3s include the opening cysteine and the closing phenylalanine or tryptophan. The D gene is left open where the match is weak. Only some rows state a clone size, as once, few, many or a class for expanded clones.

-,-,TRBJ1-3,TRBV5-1,CASSPDPGGSGNTIYF,TGCGCCAGCAGCCCAGACCCGGGGGGCTCTGGAAACACCATATATTTT
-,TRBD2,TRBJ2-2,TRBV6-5,CASSGTSGPSGELFF,TGTGCCAGCTCCGGGACTAGCGGACCATCGGGGGAGCTGTTTTTT
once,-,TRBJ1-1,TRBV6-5,CASSRLGHHTEAFF,TGTGCCAGCAGTCGCCTAGGACACCACACTGAAGCTTTCTTT
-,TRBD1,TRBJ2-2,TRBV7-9,CASSLGQGNTGELFF,TGTGCCAGCAGCTTAGGACAGGGTAACACCGGGGAGCTGTTTTTT
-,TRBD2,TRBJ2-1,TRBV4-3,CASSRGLSGGPGPQNEQFF,TGCGCCAGCAGCCGAGGACTAAGCGGGGGGCCCGGCCCCCAGAATGAGCAGTTCTTC
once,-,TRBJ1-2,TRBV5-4,CASRLPEDYGYTF,TGTGCCAGCAGGCTCCCGGAGGACTATGGCTACACCTTC
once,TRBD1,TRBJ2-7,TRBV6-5,CASGSRDRGLEQYF,TGTGCCAGCGGGAGCCGGGACAGGGGTTTGGAGCAGTACTTC
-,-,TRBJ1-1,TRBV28,CASSSKEQGRTEAFF,TGTGCCAGCAGTTCAAAAGAACAGGGCAGGACTGAAGCTTTCTTT
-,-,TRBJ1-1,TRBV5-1,CASSAPTGNQEAFF,TGCGCCAGCAGCGCACCGACAGGTAACCAGGAGGCTTTCTTT
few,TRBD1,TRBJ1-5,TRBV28,CASRHRDRGHQPQHF,TGTGCCAGCAGGCACCGGGACAGGGGACATCAGCCCCAGCATTTT
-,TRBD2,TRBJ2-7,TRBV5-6,CASSLSALAGVEQYF,TGTGCCAGCAGCTTGTCGGCGCTAGCGGGCGTCGAGCAGTACTTC
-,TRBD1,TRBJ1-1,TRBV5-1,CASSLVSPGQGVGEAFF,TGCGCCAGCAGCTTGGTGTCGCCGGGACAGGGTGTGGGTGAAGCTTTCTTT